The 16 T cell receptor beta chains reported below all come from one sample, sequenced in a study of cytomegalovirus exposure and HLA in healthy donors. Generated by immunoSEQ multiplex PCR, the TCRdb table keeps only in-frame clones and is missing some. The table lists about 74,000 clones, 94% of them singletons. The sequencing sample was made of PBMCs. These TCRs come from a woman aged 18-29 years in good health and CMV-seropositive.

The V gene is TRBV27, the J gene TRBJ1-1; a weak D match, TRBD1 (5 bases). Germline V CDR1 and CDR2: MNHEY, SMNVEV (reference sequence). The CDR3 runs to 16 residues. The germline V and J ends were trimmed by 0 bases and 3 bases, with 14 bases remaining between them. The CDR3, as DNA: TGTGCCAGCAGTTTATCTCCAGGGCGAATTCACACTGAAGCTTTCTTT. It encodes CASSLSPGRIHTEAFF.

This chain links TRBV7-8 with TRBJ2-1; TRBD2 matches 10 bases. CDR1 is SGHVS, CDR2 FQNEAQ, per germline. V was clipped by 1 base and J by 12 bases; unmatched bases: 15. CDR3 length equals 17 residues. CDR3 DNA: TGTGCCAGCAGCTTAGACTGGGTTCTAGCGGGAGTTGATGGGCAGTTCTTC. It is translated as CASSLDWVLAGVDGQFF.

This chain uses TRBV5-6 with TRBJ1-4; unclear D gene. In germline, CDR1 is SGHDT, CDR2 YYEEEE. V shed 6 bases and J shed 7 bases, with 10 bases lying between them. The CDR3 contains 12 residues. The CDR3 sequence is CASTSRSEKLFF. The CDR3 region has the DNA TGTGCCAGCACCTCTCGTAGTGAAAAACTGTTTTTT.

CDR3 DNA sequence: TGTGCCAGCAGCCCAGGGCGGGAGCGCCATGAGCAGTTCTTC. It is translated as CASSPGRERHEQFF. The chain recombines TRBV7-7 with TRBJ2-1; 7 positions match TRBD2. The CDR3 covers 14 residues. Germline trimming cut 5 bases from V and 8 bases from J; bases unmatched to any gene: 9. Looked up from germline, CDR1 is SSHAT and CDR2 is FNYEAQ (reference sequence).

The chain uses TRBV30 and TRBJ1-1, with D possibly matching TRBD1 (6 bases). This CDR3 spans 13 amino acids. Trimming cost V 4 bases and J 2 bases, with 11 bases left between them. Germline CDR1 is GTSNPN and CDR2 is SVGIG (reference sequence). CDR3 DNA sequence: TGTGCCTGGACAGGGGACCTTAACACTGAAGCTTTCTTT. As protein: CAWTGDLNTEAFF.

The chain recombines TRBV4-3 with TRBJ1-1, with 9 bases aligning to TRBD1. Germline CDR1 LGHNA, CDR2 YSLEER. The trim removed 0 bases at V and 0 bases at J, leaving 5 bases unmatched. The CDR3 length is 17 residues. The CDR3 region has the DNA TGCGCCAGCAGCCAAGATACGGGACAGGGCATGAACACTGAAGCTTTCTTT. Its translation: CASSQDTGQGMNTEAFF.

Points on this clone: Other DNA sequences of this sample code for an identical CDR3. The chain recombines TRBV5-1 with TRBJ2-7; a weak D match, TRBD2 (6 bases). The CDR3 is 14 amino acids. Trimming took 2 bases from V and 1 from J, leaving 10 bases between them. CDR1 is SGHRS and CDR2 is YFSETQ in the germline V gene. In nucleotides, the CDR3 is TGCGCCAGCAGCTTTGGTAGCGGATCCTACGAGCAGTACTTC. Protein sequence: CASSFGSGSYEQYF.

The chain joins TRBV6-1 to TRBJ2-5, with TRBD1 matching over 9 bases. The V gene's germline CDR1 is MNHNS and CDR2 SASEGT. Trimming cost V 6 bases and J 4 bases; bases outside gene matches: 6. The CDR3 is 14 residues long. The CDR3, as DNA: TGTGCCAGCAGAACAGGGGGCCCTGGAGAGACCCAGTACTTC. This codes for CASRTGGPGETQYF.

This clone has only a few counts. The chain employs TRBV2 and TRBJ2-7; D perhaps matches TRBD1 (6 bases). Deletions cut 7 bases from V and 4 bases from J, with 11 bases between. There are 12 residues in the CDR3. The germline gives CDR1 SNHLY, CDR2 FYNNEI. In nucleotides, the CDR3 is TGTGCCAGCAAGCGACAGGAATACGAGCAGTACTTC. Encoded protein: CASKRQEYEQYF.

On this clone: Sequence at one end of the junction differs from germline and may be a read error. The chain couples TRBV7-7 to TRBJ2-5, with TRBD2 matching over 13 bases. The CDR3 has 17 amino acids. The germline gives CDR1 SSHAT, CDR2 FNYEAQ (reference sequence). The CDR3 loop is CASSLLAGGSRQETQYF. The DNA for the CDR3 is TGTGCTAGCAGCTTACTAGCGGGAGGGAGTAGGCAAGAGACCCAGTACTTC.

V gene TRBV6-1 combines with J gene TRBJ2-2, with 8 bases matching TRBD1. The CDR3 is 13 residues long. The germline CDR1 and CDR2 sequences are MNHNS and SASEGT. With V trimmed by 9 bases and J by 6 bases, 6 bases remained unmatched. CDR3 in amino acids: CASRTGRAGELFF. The CDR3, as DNA: TGTGCCAGTAGGACAGGGAGAGCCGGGGAGCTGTTTTTT.

The V and J genes are TRBV28 and TRBJ1-2; D possibly corresponds to TRBD1 (6 bases). Germline assignment: CDR1 MDHEN and CDR2 SYDVKM. This CDR3 has 17 residues. Between the trimmed V and J ends, which lost 1 base and 0 bases, there was a span of 15 bases. CDR3 DNA sequence: TGTGCCAGCAGTTTATTTCCAGGGGAAGCCTCTAACTATGGCTACACCTTC. It yields the protein CASSLFPGEASNYGYTF.

The CDR3 spells CASTRQGRNNEKLFF. The CDR3 DNA is TGTGCCAGCACGAGACAGGGGCGAAATAATGAAAAACTGTTTTTT. This chain connects TRBV27 to TRBJ1-4, with TRBD1 matching over 8 bases. The CDR3 sequence is 15 residues long. Germline assignment: CDR1 MNHEY and CDR2 SMNVEV (reference sequence). V gave up 7 bases and J gave up 4 bases; unmatched junction bases: 8.

The V gene is TRBV7-2, the J gene TRBJ2-2; D might be TRBD1 (6 bases). The length of the CDR3 is 15 residues. Germline V CDR1 and CDR2: SGHTA, FQGNSA. The V end was cut by 5 bases, the J end by 5 bases, with 15 bases between. The CDR3 DNA is TGTGCCAGCAGCCCCAGGACAGCCGGAACCGGGGAGCTGTTTTTT. As protein: CASSPRTAGTGELFF. Supplemented by reference TRBV7-2 and TRBJ2-2, the full variable domain reads GAGVSQSPSNKVTEKGKDVELRCDPISGHTALYWYRQSLGQGLEFLIYFQGNSAPDKSGLPSDRFSAERTGGSVSTLTIQRTQQEDSAVYLCASSPRTAGTGELFFGEGSRLTVL.

The chain links TRBV29-1 to TRBJ2-7; 8 nucleotides agree with TRBD2. The length of the CDR3 is 12 residues. Germline V CDR1 and CDR2: SQVTM, ANQGSEA. V lost 5 bases, J lost 0 bases, and 0 bases stayed unmatched. CDR3 coding DNA: TGCAGCGTTACTAGCGGCTCCTACGAGCAGTACTTC. This encodes CSVTSGSYEQYF.

In this sample, this clone turned up once. V gene TRBV5-1 combines with J gene TRBJ1-5; possibly TRBD1 for D (6 bases). CDR3 length: 14 residues. CDR1 and CDR2 (germline): SGHRS, YFSETQ. V lost 4 bases to trimming and J lost 0 bases, with 8 bases between them. This CDR3 reads CASSADSSNQPQHF. In DNA, the CDR3 is TGCGCCAGCAGCGCGGACAGTAGCAATCAGCCCCAGCATTTT.